The T cell receptor beta chain under discussion was sequenced for a study of CXCR3-negative and CXCR3-positive naive CD8 T cells (dated by TCRdb to between 2018 and 2021). In the study overall: About 135 million TRB reads were obtained in total, roughly 1.5 +/- 0.3 million reads per library. Data from roughly eleven donors, pooled across two independent experiments, went into the diversity and physicochemical repertoire analyses. TRBV-TRBJ cluster analysis included naive subsets from a handful of donors and memory cells from 3 donors. The study at large found these results: TRB CDR3s from CXCR3-positive naive cells showed higher hydrophobicity (lower Kidera factor 4), lower energy, and higher strength and volume indices than CXCR3-negative naive cells. Because CXCR3 expression was partially decreased after cryopreservation, freshly isolated PBMCs were used for most assays. Comparably high repertoire diversity was found in both naive subsets, whereas much lower repertoire diversity was found in memory CD8+ T cells. Because surface CD5, which has been linked to self-reactivity in mice, was comparable between naive subsets, TCR interaction strength was also inferred from TRB CDR3 physicochemical properties. Naive CXCR3-negative and CXCR3-positive cells from the same donor showed similar TRBV-TRBJ usage, whereas memory cells showed distinct patterns.

A remark on this clonotype: The antigen this receptor binds is unknown.

For sequencing, a NextSeq 550 was employed. The Human TCR Profiling Kit (MiLaboratory) was used to prepare UMI-labeled 5' RACE TRB cDNA libraries. The full amount of extracted RNA was used for cDNA synthesis, and the full amount of resulting cDNA was used for PCR amplification. Libraries were prepared in parallel with an identical number of PCR cycles. Per the source publication's procedure: With a minimum of two reads required per UMI, MIGEC and MiXCR pulled out about 50,000 +/- 10,000 unique UMI-labeled TRB cDNA molecules from each library. On average, about 40,000 +/- 10,000 functional in-frame TRB CDR3 nucleotide clonotypes lacking stop codons were found per library. Diversity metrics, including normalized Shannon-Wiener and Chao1, were computed in VDJtools after downsampling to 5000 UMI-labeled TRB molecules per sample. VDJtools was used to calculate clonotype-size-weighted physicochemical properties of the central five CDR3 residues, namely interaction energy, strength, volume and Kidera factor 4. One entry per CDR3 protein sequence results from the TCRdb reprocessing of the reads, with DNA left out. The V and J calls were determined by TCRdb, not by the authors. This sample's listing comprises fewer than 80,000 distinct CDR3 sequences. About 4.4% of the sample goes to the ten largest clones.

For every CD8+ T cell subset, 300,000 cells were flow-sorted straight into RLT lysis buffer, and each subset was sorted in triplicate. To exclude memory contaminants, naive CD8+ T cells were stringently defined as CD45RO-CCR7+CD27+CD95-. Using standard density gradient centrifugation, peripheral blood mononuclear cells were isolated from buffy coats. Naive CXCR3-negative and CXCR3-positive CD8+ T cells were flow-sorted using a FACSAria III. Total RNA was extracted from sorted cells using an RNeasy Mini Kit. Spanning cysteine to phenylalanine, the CDR3 consists of 16 amino acids. No DNA sequence was recorded. According to the germline V gene, CDR1 reads MDHEN and CDR2 reads SYDVKM.

The specimen sequenced was naive CXCR3- CD8+ T cells from blood. Sample cell subset or site, as interpreted from the label and publication: CD45RO-CCR7+CD27+CD95- naive CD8+ T cells lacking CXCR3 (TNR3-). The sequence was collected from a human donor in good health. Some clones in this sample may be carry-over from other donors' samples. The sequence joins TRBV28 to TRBJ2-5. The CDR3 loop reads CASSINRYQRQETQYF.